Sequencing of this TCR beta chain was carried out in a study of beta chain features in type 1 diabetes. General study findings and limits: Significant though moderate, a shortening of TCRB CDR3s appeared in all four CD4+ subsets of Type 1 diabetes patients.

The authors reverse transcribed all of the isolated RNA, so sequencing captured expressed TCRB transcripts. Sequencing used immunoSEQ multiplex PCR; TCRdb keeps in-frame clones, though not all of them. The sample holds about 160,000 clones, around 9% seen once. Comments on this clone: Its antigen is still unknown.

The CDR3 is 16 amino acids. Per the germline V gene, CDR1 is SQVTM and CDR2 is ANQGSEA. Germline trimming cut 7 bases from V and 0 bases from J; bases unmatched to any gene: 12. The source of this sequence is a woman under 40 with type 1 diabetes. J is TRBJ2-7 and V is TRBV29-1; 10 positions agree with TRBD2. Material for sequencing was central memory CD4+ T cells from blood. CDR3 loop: CSATSLAGAHSYEQYF. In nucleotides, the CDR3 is TGCAGCGCCACCTCGCTAGCGGGAGCCCACTCCTACGAGCAGTACTTC.